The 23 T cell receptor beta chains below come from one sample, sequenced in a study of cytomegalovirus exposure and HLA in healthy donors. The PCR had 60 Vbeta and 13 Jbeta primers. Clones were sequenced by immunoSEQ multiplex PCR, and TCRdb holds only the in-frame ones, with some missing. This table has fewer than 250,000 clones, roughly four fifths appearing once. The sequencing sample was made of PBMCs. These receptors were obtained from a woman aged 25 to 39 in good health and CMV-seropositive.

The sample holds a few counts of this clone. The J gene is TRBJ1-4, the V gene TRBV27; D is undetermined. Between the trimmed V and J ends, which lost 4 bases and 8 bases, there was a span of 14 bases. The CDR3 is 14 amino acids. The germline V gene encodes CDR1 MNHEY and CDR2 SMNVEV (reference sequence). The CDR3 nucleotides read TGTGCCAGCAGTTATAACGGGGTCGGAGAAAAACTGTTTTTT. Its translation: CASSYNGVGEKLFF.

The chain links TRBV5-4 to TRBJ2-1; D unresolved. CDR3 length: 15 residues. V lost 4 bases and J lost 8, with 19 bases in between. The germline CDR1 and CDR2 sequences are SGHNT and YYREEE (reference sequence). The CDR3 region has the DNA TGTGCCAGCAGCCTGGATCTCGGGTCCTTCGATGAGCAGTTCTTC. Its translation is CASSLDLGSFDEQFF.

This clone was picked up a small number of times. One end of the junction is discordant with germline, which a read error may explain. The CDR3 DNA sequence: TGTTCCAGCAGCTTAGCGCCTGGCGGGGCACCGCACGAGCAGTACTTC. Translated, it gives CSSSLAPGGAPHEQYF. V and J are TRBV7-9 and TRBJ2-7, with D perhaps TRBD2 (6 bases). The CDR3 runs to 16 residues. The V gene's germline CDR1 is SEHNR and CDR2 FQNEAQ (reference sequence).

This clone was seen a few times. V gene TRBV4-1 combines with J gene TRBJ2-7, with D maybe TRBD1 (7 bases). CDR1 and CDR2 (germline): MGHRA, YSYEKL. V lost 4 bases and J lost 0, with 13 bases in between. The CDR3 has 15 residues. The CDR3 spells CASSPTGDSSYEQYF. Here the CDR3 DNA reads TGCGCCAGCAGCCCGACGGGGGACAGCTCCTACGAGCAGTACTTC.

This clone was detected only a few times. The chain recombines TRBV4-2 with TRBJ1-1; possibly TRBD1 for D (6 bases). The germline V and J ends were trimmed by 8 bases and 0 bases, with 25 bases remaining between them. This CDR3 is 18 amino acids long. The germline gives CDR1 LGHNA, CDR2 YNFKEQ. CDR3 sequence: CASSSYFGQPQLNTEAFF. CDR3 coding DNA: TGTGCCAGCTCCTCCTATTTCGGACAGCCGCAACTGAACACTGAAGCTTTCTTT.

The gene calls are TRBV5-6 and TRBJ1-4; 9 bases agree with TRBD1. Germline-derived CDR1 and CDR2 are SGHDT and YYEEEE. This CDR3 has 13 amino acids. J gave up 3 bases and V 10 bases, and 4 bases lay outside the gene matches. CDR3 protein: CASRQGANEKLFF. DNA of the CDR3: TGTGCCTCTCGACAGGGGGCTAATGAAAAACTGTTTTTT.

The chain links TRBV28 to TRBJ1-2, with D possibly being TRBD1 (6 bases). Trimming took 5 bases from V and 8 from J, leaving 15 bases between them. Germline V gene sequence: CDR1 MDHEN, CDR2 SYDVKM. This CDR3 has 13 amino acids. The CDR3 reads CASSARTARGYTF. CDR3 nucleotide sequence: TGTGCCAGCAGTGCTCGGACAGCGAGGGGCTACACCTTC.

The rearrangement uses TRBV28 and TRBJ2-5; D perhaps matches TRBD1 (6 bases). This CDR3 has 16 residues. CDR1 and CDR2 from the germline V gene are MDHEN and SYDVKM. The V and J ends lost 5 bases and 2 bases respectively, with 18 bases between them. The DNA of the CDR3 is TGTGCCAGCAGTCTAACCGGGACAAAGCCTCAAGAGACCCAGTACTTC. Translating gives CASSLTGTKPQETQYF.

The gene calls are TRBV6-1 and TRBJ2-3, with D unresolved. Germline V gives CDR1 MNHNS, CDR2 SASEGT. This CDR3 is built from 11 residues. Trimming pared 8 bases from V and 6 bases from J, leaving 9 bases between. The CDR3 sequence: CASGRHDTQYF. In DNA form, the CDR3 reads TGTGCCAGCGGCCGTCATGATACGCAGTATTTT.

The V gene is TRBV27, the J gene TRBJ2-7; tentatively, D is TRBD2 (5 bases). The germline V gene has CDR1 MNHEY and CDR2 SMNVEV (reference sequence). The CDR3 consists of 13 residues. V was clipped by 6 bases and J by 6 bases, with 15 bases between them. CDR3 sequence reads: CASRAPEAAEQYF. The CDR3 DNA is TGTGCCAGCAGGGCCCCGGAGGCTGCCGAGCAGTACTTC.

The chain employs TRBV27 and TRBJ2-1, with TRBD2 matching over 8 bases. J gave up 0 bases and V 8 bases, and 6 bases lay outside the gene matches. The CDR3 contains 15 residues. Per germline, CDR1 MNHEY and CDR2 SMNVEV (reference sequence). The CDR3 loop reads CASRPGTSSYNEQFF. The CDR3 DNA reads TGTGCCAGCCGACCGGGGACTAGCTCCTACAATGAGCAGTTCTTC.

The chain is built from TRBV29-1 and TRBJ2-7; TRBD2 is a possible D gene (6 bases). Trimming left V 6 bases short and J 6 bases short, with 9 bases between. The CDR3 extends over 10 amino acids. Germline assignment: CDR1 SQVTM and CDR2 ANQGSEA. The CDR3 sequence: CSVRDSEQYF. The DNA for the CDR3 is TGCAGCGTGAGGGACTCCGAGCAGTACTTC.

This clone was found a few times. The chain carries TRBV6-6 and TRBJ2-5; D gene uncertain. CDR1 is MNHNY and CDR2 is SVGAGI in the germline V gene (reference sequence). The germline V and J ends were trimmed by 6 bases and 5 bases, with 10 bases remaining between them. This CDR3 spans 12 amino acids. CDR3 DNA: TGTGCCAGCAGCTCCCCCGGTGAGACCCAGTACTTC. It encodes CASSSPGETQYF.

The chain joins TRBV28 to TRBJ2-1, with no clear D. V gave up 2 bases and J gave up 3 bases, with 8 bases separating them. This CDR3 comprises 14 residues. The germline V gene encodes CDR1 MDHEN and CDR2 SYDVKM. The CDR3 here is CASSLMASYNEQFF. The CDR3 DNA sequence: TGTGCCAGCAGTTTAATGGCCAGCTACAATGAGCAGTTCTTC.

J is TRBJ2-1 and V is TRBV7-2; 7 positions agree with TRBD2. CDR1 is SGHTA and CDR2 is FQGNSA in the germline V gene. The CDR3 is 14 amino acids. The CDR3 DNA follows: TGTGTTTCGCAGGGCGGGGGCTCCTACAATGAGCAGTTCTTC. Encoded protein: CVSQGGGSYNEQFF.

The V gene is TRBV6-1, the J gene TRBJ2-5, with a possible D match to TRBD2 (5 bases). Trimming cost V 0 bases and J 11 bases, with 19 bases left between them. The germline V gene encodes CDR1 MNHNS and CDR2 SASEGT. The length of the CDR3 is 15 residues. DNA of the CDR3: TGTGCCAGCAGTGAAGCACGCGCGGGTACCTTAAAGCAGTACTTC. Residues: CASSEARAGTLKQYF.

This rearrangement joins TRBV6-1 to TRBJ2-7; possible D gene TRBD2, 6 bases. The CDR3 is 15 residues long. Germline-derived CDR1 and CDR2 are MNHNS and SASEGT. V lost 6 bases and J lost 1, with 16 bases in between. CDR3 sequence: CASRAGTGLSYEQYF. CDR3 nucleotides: TGTGCCAGCAGAGCCGGGACGGGACTTTCCTACGAGCAGTACTTC.

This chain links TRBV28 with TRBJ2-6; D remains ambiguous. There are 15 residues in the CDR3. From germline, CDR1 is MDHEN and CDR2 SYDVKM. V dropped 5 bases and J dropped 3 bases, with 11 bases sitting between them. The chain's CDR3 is CASSDWWSGANVLTF. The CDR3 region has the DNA TGTGCCAGCAGTGACTGGTGGAGTGGGGCCAACGTCCTGACTTTC.

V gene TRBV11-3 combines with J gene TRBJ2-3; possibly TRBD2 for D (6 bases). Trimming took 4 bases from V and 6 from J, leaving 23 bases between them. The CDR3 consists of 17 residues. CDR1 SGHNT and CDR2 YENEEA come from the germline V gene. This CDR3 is CASSSRPPAGKLDTQYF. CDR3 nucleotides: TGTGCCAGCAGCTCCCGCCCACCCGCGGGAAAGTTGGATACGCAGTATTTT.

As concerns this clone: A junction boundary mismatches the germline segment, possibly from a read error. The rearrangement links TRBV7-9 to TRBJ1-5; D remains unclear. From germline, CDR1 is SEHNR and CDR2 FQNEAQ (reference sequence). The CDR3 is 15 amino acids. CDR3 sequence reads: CSSSSAGIKDQPQHF. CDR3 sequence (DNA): TGTTCCAGCAGCTCCGCCGGGATTAAGGATCAGCCCCAGCATTTT.

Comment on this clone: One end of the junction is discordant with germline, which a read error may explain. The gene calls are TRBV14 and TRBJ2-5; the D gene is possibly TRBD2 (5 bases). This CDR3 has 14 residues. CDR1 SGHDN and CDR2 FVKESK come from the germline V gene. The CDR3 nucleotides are TGTGCCAGCAGCGAAGAGCTAGGGAGAGAGACCCAGTACTTC. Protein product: CASSEELGRETQYF.

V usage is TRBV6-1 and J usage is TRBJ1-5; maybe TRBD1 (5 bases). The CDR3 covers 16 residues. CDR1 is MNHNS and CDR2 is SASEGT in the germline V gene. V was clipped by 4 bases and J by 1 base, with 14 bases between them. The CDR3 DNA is TGTGCCAGCAGTGGGCTAGGGGCGACAAGCAATCAGCCCCAGCATTTT. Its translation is CASSGLGATSNQPQHF.

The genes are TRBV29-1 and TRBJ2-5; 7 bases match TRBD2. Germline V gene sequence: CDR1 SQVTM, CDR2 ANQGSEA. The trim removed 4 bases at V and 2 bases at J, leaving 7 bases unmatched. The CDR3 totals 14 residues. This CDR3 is CSVVTSGAQETQYF. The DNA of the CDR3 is TGCAGCGTTGTGACCAGCGGGGCTCAAGAGACCCAGTACTTC.